This TCR beta chain comes out of a study of CD8 T cells in ankylosing spondylitis. TCRdb reprocessed the 5' RACE reads via MiXCR and lists one record per CDR3 protein. The table has under 250,000 distinct CDR3 sequences, roughly a third seen once. The V gene end was trimmed by 0 bases and the J gene end by 5 bases; junction bases not matched to a gene: 2. CDR1 and CDR2 from the germline V gene are MGHRA and YSYEKL. The CDR3 has 14 residues. This TCR derives from a male donor with ankylosing spondylitis or in good health (not recorded which). This sequence joins TRBV4-1 and TRBJ2-5; 8 bases are shared with TRBD2. The specimen was blood, either unsorted or a sorted T cell fraction (not recorded which). CDR3 bases: TGCGCCAGCAGCCAAGAGGGACTAGTGGAGACCCAGTACTTC. It is translated as CASSQEGLVETQYF.